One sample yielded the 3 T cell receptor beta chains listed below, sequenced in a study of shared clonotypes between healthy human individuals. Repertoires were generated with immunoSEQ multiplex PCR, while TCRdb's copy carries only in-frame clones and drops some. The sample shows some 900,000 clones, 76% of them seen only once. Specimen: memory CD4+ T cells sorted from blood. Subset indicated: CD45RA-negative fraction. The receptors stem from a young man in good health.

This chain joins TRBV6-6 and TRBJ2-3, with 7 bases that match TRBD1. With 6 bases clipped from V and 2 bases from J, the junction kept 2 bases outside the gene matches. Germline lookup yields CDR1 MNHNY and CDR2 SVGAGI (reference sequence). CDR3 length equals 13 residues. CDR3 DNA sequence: TGTGCCAGCAGCGGACAGGTCACAGATACGCAGTATTTT. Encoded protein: CASSGQVTDTQYF.

The CDR3 DNA reads TGTGCCAGCAGCTTAGATGGAGGGACAGGAGGAAACACCATATATTTT. Its translation: CASSLDGGTGGNTIYF. V and J are TRBV11-2 and TRBJ1-3; 8 nucleotides align to TRBD1. Germline V CDR1 and CDR2: SGHAT, FQNNGV. This CDR3 contains 16 residues. The ends lost 0 bases at V and 4 bases at J; junction bases unmatched: 5.

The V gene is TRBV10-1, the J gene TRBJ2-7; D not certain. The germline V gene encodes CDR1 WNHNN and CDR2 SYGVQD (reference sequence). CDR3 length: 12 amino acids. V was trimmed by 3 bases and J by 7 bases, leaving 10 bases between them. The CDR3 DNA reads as TGCGCCAGCAGTGACAGGCCAGGAGAGCAGTACTTC. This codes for CASSDRPGEQYF.